This T cell receptor (beta chain) was captured in a study of CD8 T cells in Susac syndrome. The CD8+ and CD4+ T cells were negatively isolated, with the TEMRA cells enriched by FACS. Reverse transcription of roughly 0.45 to 1 ug RNA was performed with random hexamers. One entry per CDR3 protein, called by TCRdb with MiXCR from the immunoSEQ multiplex PCR reads. The top ten clones hold around 0.5% of a sample with approximately 140,000 distinct CDR3 sequences, around 75% of them seen once. The sequenced sample consisted of CD8+ T cells from PBMCs. This receptor was obtained from a human donor with multiple sclerosis.

CDR3 sequence reads: CASSYGLSGNTIYF. The CDR3 coding sequence is TGTGCCAGCAGTTACGGACTCTCTGGAAACACCATATATTTT. V usage is TRBV6-5 and J usage is TRBJ1-3, with D unresolved. The V gene lost 2 bases and the J gene lost 0 bases, with 5 bases spanning the gap. The germline gives CDR1 MNHEY, CDR2 SVGAGI. The CDR3 extends over 14 amino acids.